The 19 T cell receptor beta chains given below trace back to one sample, sequenced in a study of technical replicates of blood from a handful of donors (dated by TCRdb to 2017 to 2019). To prepare the library, the immunoSEQ multiplex PCR assay was applied. The immuneACCESS repertoire file appears here via TCRdb, limited to in-frame rearrangements. These files lack a portion of the clones; in checked studies, under half of the deficit traces to unresolved V genes, and the cause of the others is not known. Recorded for this sample are 95,000 to 100,000 clones; roughly 95% of them occurred a single time. The top ten constitute 0.2% to 0.25% of the sample. Material: T cells isolated from PBMCs. The receptor set was obtained from a human donor in good health.

J is TRBJ2-7 and V is TRBV27, with TRBD2 identical over 11 bases. The ends lost 6 bases at V and 2 bases at J; junction bases unmatched: 6. CDR1 and CDR2 from the germline V gene are MNHEY and SMNVEV (reference sequence). This CDR3 has 15 amino acids. CDR3 DNA sequence: TGTGCCAGCAGCTTGGGGACTAGCGGAACCTACGAGCAGTACTTC. Encoded protein: CASSLGTSGTYEQYF.

The V call is TRBV5-4, the J call TRBJ1-3; a possible D gene is TRBD1 (6 bases). Germline V gene lookup returns CDR1 SGHNT and CDR2 YYREEE (reference sequence). V was clipped by 4 bases and J by 0 bases, with 11 bases between them. This CDR3 spans 15 amino acids. This chain's CDR3 is CASSGGGRSGNTIYF. The CDR3 DNA reads TGTGCCAGCAGCGGGGGGGGCCGCTCTGGAAACACCATATATTTT.

This chain uses TRBV30 with TRBJ2-6, with 8 bases fitting TRBD1. Germline lookup yields CDR1 GTSNPN and CDR2 SVGIG (reference sequence). The CDR3 is 16 residues long. The V and J ends lost 3 bases and 0 bases, in that order; junction bases with no gene match: 4. CDR3 protein: CAWSLQGASGANVLTF. The CDR3 nucleotides read TGTGCCTGGAGCCTGCAGGGGGCCTCTGGGGCCAACGTCCTGACTTTC.

The chain uses TRBV27 and TRBJ1-2; TRBD1 matches 8 bases. V trimming: 5 bases; J trimming: 4 bases; junction bases outside the gene matches: 12. Per the germline V gene, CDR1 is MNHEY and CDR2 is SMNVEV (reference sequence). CDR3 size: 16 residues. CDR3 sequence reads: CASSMHPRQGLYGYTF. In DNA form, the CDR3 reads TGTGCCAGCAGTATGCACCCCCGACAGGGGCTCTATGGCTACACCTTC.

This chain links TRBV7-9 with TRBJ2-2, with no clear D. Trimming shortened V by 3 bases and J by 1 base, and 3 bases separated the two germline ends. CDR1 is SEHNR and CDR2 is FQNEAQ in the germline V gene (reference sequence). This CDR3 comprises 13 residues. The CDR3 sequence: CASSLRNTGELFF. CDR3 sequence (DNA): TGTGCCAGCAGCTTGCGGAACACCGGGGAGCTGTTTTTT.

The chain joins TRBV6-1 to TRBJ2-1, with 10 bases fitting TRBD2. V lost 1 base, J lost 2 bases, and 2 bases stayed unmatched. Per the germline V gene, CDR1 is MNHNS and CDR2 is SASEGT. The CDR3 has 16 residues. CDR3: CASSEGTSGTYNEQFF. In nucleotides, the CDR3 is TGTGCCAGCAGTGAAGGGACTAGCGGCACCTACAATGAGCAGTTCTTC.

The chain links TRBV5-6 to TRBJ2-7; unclear D gene. CDR1 and CDR2 (germline): SGHDT, YYEEEE. There are 13 residues in the CDR3. Trimming took 3 bases from V and 4 from J, leaving 11 bases between them. Here the CDR3 reads CASSSWAWYEQYF. The CDR3 nucleotides are TGTGCCAGCAGCTCGTGGGCTTGGTACGAGCAGTACTTC.

This chain uses TRBV6-5 with TRBJ1-2; D perhaps matches TRBD1 (5 bases). V was clipped by 6 bases and J by 3 bases, with 14 bases between them. Per the germline V gene, CDR1 is MNHEY and CDR2 is SVGAGI. The CDR3 runs 14 residues. The DNA for the CDR3 is TGTGCCAGCAGCTTCTCGGGACTCTACTATGGCTACACCTTC. Translated, it gives CASSFSGLYYGYTF.

Worth noting for this clone: The junction shows a germline mismatch at one end, possibly a read error. The chain joins TRBV7-7 to TRBJ2-5; TRBD1 matches at 9 bases. This CDR3 has 15 amino acids. CDR1 SSHAT and CDR2 FNYEAQ come from the germline V gene (reference sequence). As DNA, the CDR3 is TGTGCTAGCAGCCGTGGGACAGGGAAAGAAGAGACCCAGTACTTC. Its protein is CASSRGTGKEETQYF.

Only one count was recorded for this clone. The chain employs TRBV7-2 and TRBJ1-5; 11 bases line up with TRBD1. The CDR3 runs 15 residues. Germline V gene sequence: CDR1 SGHTA, CDR2 FQGNSA. The V gene end was trimmed by 5 bases and the J gene end by 7 bases; junction bases not matched to a gene: 7. The CDR3 here is CASSKGQGARQPQHF. In DNA, the CDR3 is TGTGCCAGCAGCAAAGGACAGGGGGCTAGACAGCCCCAGCATTTT.

The rearrangement joins TRBV4-2 to TRBJ2-3; D might be TRBD2 (6 bases). V was pared by 4 bases and J by 2 bases, with 19 bases between. CDR1 is LGHNA, CDR2 YNFKEQ, per germline. This CDR3 contains 17 residues. In DNA, the CDR3 is TGTGCCAGCAGCCGACTTGGACGGGAGCGATACACAGATACGCAGTATTTT. It yields the protein CASSRLGRERYTDTQYF.

The chain uses TRBV30 and TRBJ2-7; 11 bases are a match to TRBD2. Losses at the gene ends were 4 bases for V and 7 bases for J; bases not matched to a gene: 6. This CDR3 comprises 13 residues. Germline CDR1 and CDR2: GTSNPN and SVGIG (reference sequence). The DNA of the CDR3 is TGTGCCTGGATGGCTAGCGGGGGGTTGGAGCAGTACTTC. Its translation: CAWMASGGLEQYF.

The rearrangement links TRBV5-5 to TRBJ2-7, with 9 bases aligning to TRBD1. The germline V gene encodes CDR1 SGHKS and CDR2 YYEKEE (reference sequence). The junction had 4 bases not matched to a gene; V was cut back by 4 bases and J by 2 bases. The CDR3 is made up of 14 amino acids. The CDR3 sequence: CASSKDRGTYEQYF. CDR3 nucleotide sequence: TGTGCCAGCAGCAAAGACAGGGGGACCTACGAGCAGTACTTC.

V and J are TRBV6-5 and TRBJ1-1; D possibly corresponds to TRBD1 (6 bases). Germline V lookup: CDR1 MNHEY, CDR2 SVGAGI. V was pared by 0 bases and J by 7 bases, with 18 bases between. The CDR3 is made up of 16 amino acids. The DNA of the CDR3 is TGTGCCAGCAGTTACTCGGAGGCCGCTACCAGGGGTGAAGCTTTCTTT. This encodes CASSYSEAATRGEAFF.

The chain employs TRBV15 and TRBJ2-1, with TRBD2 identical over 11 bases. Trimming cost V 1 base and J 8 bases; bases outside gene matches: 1. Per the germline V gene, CDR1 is LNHNV and CDR2 is YYDKDF (reference sequence). The length of the CDR3 is 14 residues. The CDR3 sequence: CATSRGSGRDEQFF. The CDR3 DNA sequence: TGTGCCACCAGCAGAGGTAGCGGGAGGGATGAGCAGTTCTTC.

The chain recombines TRBV10-3 with TRBJ1-5; TRBD1 agrees at 9 bases. The CDR3 sequence is 18 residues long. V dropped 3 bases and J dropped 1; count of bases not matched to a gene: 10. The germline CDR1 and CDR2 sequences are ENHRY and SYGVKD. The CDR3: CAISDSLTGGVSNQPQHF. DNA for the CDR3: TGTGCCATCAGTGACTCCCTCACAGGGGGCGTCAGCAATCAGCCCCAGCATTTT.

This clone has just one count. The gene calls are TRBV2 and TRBJ2-5; 9 bases map to TRBD1. The CDR3 has 14 amino acids. Germline CDR1 is SNHLY and CDR2 is FYNNEI. V lost 10 bases and J lost 5; bases outside the gene matches: 11. The CDR3 protein is CATHPTGGGETQYF. DNA of the CDR3: TGTGCCACTCACCCGACAGGGGGAGGGGAGACCCAGTACTTC.

The J gene is TRBJ1-1, the V gene TRBV18; no clear D. The V gene lost 3 bases and the J gene lost 4 bases, with 15 bases spanning the gap. The CDR3 is 15 amino acids. Germline V gives CDR1 KGHSH, CDR2 LQKENI. The CDR3 spells CASSPPGFWSTEAFF. The CDR3 DNA reads as TGTGCCAGCTCACCCCCGGGATTTTGGTCCACTGAAGCTTTCTTT.

This clone appeared a few times. J is TRBJ1-1 and V is TRBV7-9; D gene unclear. Germline V CDR1 and CDR2: SEHNR, FQNEAQ (reference sequence). CDR3 length: 14 amino acids. Trimming pared 5 bases from V and 6 bases from J, leaving 16 bases between. The CDR3 reads CASSRRTVGPEAFF. The CDR3 DNA is TGTGCCAGCAGCCGTCGCACGGTGGGCCCTGAAGCTTTCTTT.